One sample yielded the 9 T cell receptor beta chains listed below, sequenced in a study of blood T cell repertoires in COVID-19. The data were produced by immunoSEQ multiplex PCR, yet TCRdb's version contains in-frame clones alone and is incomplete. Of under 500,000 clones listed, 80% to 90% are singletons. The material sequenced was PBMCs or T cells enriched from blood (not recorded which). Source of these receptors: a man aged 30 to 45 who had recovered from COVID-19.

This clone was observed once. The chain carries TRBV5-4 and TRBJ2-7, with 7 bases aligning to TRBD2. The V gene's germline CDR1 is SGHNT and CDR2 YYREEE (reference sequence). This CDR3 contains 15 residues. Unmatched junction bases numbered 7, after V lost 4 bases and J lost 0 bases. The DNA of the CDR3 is TGTGCCAGCAGCACCTTAGCGGGTAGCTCCTACGAGCAGTACTTC. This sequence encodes CASSTLAGSSYEQYF.

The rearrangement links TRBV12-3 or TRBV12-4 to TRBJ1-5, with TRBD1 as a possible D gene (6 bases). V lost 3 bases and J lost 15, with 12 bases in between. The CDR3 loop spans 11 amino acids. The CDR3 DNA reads TGTGCCAGCAGTTTGGACAGTCCCATGCATTTT. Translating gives CASSLDSPMHF.

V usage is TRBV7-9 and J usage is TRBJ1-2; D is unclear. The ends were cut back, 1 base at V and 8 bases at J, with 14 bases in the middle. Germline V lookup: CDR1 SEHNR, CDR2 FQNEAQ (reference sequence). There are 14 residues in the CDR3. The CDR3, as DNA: TGTGCCAGCAGCTTAGACGGTGTATCTATCGGCTACACCTTC. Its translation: CASSLDGVSIGYTF.

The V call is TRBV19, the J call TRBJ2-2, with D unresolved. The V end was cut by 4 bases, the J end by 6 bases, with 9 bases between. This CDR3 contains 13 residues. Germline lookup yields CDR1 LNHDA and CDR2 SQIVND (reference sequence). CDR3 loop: CASSKARAGELFF. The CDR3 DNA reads TGTGCCAGTAGTAAAGCGAGAGCCGGGGAGCTGTTTTTT.

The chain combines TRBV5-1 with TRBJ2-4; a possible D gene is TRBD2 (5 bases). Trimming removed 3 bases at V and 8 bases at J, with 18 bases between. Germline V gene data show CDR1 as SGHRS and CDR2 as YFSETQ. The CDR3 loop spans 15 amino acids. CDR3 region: CASSSSTLAKDIQYF. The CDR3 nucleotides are TGCGCCAGCAGCTCCTCAACTCTAGCCAAGGACATTCAGTACTTC. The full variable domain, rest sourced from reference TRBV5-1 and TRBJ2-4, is KAGVTQTPRYLIKTRGQQVTLSCSPISGHRSVSWYQQTPGQGLQFLFEYFSETQRNKGNFPGRFSGRQFSNSRSEMNVSTLELGDSALYLCASSSSTLAKDIQYFGAGTRLSVL.

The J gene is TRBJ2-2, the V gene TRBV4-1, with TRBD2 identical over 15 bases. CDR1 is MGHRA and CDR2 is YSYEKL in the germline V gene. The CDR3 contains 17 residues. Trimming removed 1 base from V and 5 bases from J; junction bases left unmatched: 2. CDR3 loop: CASSQGGLAGGTGELFF. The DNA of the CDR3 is TGCGCCAGCAGCCAAGGGGGACTAGCGGGAGGTACCGGGGAGCTGTTTTTT.

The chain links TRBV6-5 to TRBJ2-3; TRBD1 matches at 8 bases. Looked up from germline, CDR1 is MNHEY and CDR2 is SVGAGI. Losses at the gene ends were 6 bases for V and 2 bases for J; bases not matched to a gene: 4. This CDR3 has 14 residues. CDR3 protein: CASSRTGPTDTQYF. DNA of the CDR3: TGTGCCAGCAGCCGGACAGGGCCCACAGATACGCAGTATTTT.

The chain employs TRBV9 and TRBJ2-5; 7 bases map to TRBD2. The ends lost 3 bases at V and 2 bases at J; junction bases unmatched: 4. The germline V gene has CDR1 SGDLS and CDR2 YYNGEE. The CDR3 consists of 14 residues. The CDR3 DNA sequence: TGTGCCAGCAGCGCCGGGACTACACAAGAGACCCAGTACTTC. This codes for CASSAGTTQETQYF.

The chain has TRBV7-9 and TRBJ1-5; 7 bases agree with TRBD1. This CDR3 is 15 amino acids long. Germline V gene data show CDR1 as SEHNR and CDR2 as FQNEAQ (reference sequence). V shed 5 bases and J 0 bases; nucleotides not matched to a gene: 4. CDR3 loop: CASSTGQYSNQPQHF. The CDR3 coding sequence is TGTGCCAGCAGCACGGGACAGTATAGCAATCAGCCCCAGCATTTT.